The sequence of this T cell receptor beta chain was determined in a study of shared clonotypes between healthy human individuals (dated by TCRdb to about 2020). In terms of the full investigation: A couple of women and a few men aged 18 to 49 years were included in the cohort. For each donor, CD4 naive and CD4 memory were each given three plates, CD8 naive was given two plates, and CD8 memory was given one plate. The study deeply sequenced blood TCR repertoires of about five healthy adults to estimate repertoire size and the extent of clonotype sharing between individuals. To increase sequencing depth and limit assay-specific biases, different laboratories used diverse techniques to prepare libraries and sequence TCR repertoires. Each donor's leukapheresis produced roughly between roughly 0.85 and 10 billion PBMCs.

TCR CDR3 regions were amplified from genomic DNA by multiplex PCR using the deep immunoSEQ assay. For each cell subset, the extracted genomic DNA was distributed evenly across all wells of several immunoSEQ 96-well plates, and each plate served as one replicate. For sorted subsets, roughly 0.2 ug genomic DNA, equal to approximately 30,000 T cell genomes, was loaded into each replicate PCR. Purified libraries were measured with a Qubit 3.0 fluorometer, size-checked on a Bioanalyzer 2100, and measured again with the KAPA Library Quantification kit. Every immunoSEQ 96-well plate was sequenced on a dedicated single-read 150-cycle Illumina NextSeq 550 flow cell. The original methods were these. The immunoSEQ output contained only junctional sequences without quality scores, so filtering could not match that applied to full-length reads. To assign V/J genes and CDR3, sequences were annotated against IMGT germline references using PyIR, a Python wrapper for IgBLAST v1.9. Reads were filtered out if the reads had weak V/J assignments (E-value above 1e-6), no CDR3, stop codons, out-of-frame junctions, or ambiguous translated residues. V3J clonotypes were defined by identical inferred V gene, J gene, and CDR3 amino acid sequence. Percentage overlap between repertoires was computed as shared unique clonotypes divided by the size of the smaller repertoire. RTK rarefaction, the Chao1 estimator, and Recon v2.1 estimates of unobserved clonotypes were used to assess repertoire richness. For all TCRbeta clonotypes obtained by the gDNA method from a few donors, generation probabilities were computed with OLGA. In TCRdb, the immuneACCESS table is reduced to in-frame sequences with V and J assigned. These tables do not hold every clone; where another copy was compared, an unresolved V gene accounts for under half, and the others remain unexplained. Clone size and the V and J calls come from that table; the DNA yielded D and trimming. The sample profile shows 950,000 to 1,200,000 clones; approximately 75% of them were found once. 0.89% of the sample is taken by the ten largest.

Concerning this clone: Its recognized antigen is unknown. This likely came from a read error, as a far larger clone is one base away. Other DNA sequences of this sample code for an identical CDR3.

On the study overall, not on this receptor specifically: Higher generation probabilities were observed for clonotypes shared by all four sorted-subset donors than for non-shared clonotypes. Pairwise subsampling led to the expectation that sequencing depth would affect the degree of clonotype sharing among donors. Across a handful of donors, around 5% of naive CD4, roughly 3.5% of naive CD8, around 2.1% of memory CD4, and about 0.44% of memory CD8 clonotypes were shared. Sampling was restricted to blood, and TCR repertoires in tissues likely differ from the TCR repertoires found in blood. Rarefaction of sorted-subset datasets indicated incomplete sequencing despite the large sequencing depth. Larger estimated clonotype richness was generally found for naive subsets than for memory subsets. Because the study included only a small number of donors, the genetic and exposure-history diversity represented was limited.

Donors were healthy HIV-negative adults with no recently reported acute infections or vaccinations. Every donor was a Caucasian adult residing in Nashville, Tennessee, USA. CD4+ T cells were enriched by magnetic negative selection, after which naive cells were positively selected on CD45RA and the negative fraction was taken as the memory subset. Blood was obtained by leukapheresis, after which PBMCs were separated by Ficoll-Histopaque density gradient centrifugation and cryopreserved in liquid nitrogen vapor phase. Purity and quantity of every magnetically sorted T cell population were checked by analytical flow cytometry. Genomic DNA was isolated from every sorted fraction and measured by UV absorbance on a Nanodrop 2000c. V is reduced by 6 bases and J by 4 bases, leaving a spacing of 19 bases between them. The germline V gene supplies CDR1 SQVTM and CDR2 ANQGSEA. The CDR3 covers 14 residues, taking in both the cysteine and the phenylalanine. Only CDR3 DNA remains: 42 bases, in frame from the first base.

Sequenced: memory CD4+ T cells from PBMCs. The sample's cell subset or site label is to be understood as: CD45RA-negative fraction. The TCR comes from a man aged 18 to 30 in good health. Some clones in this sample may be carry-over from other donors' samples. The rearranged chain carries TRBV29-1 and TRBJ2-7; the D gene assignment is perhaps TRBD1 or TRBD2, with each matching 6 bases. The CDR3 here reads CSVGAGREPYEQYF. Here is the DNA: TGCAGCGTGGGGGCTGGGCGGGAACCATACGAGCAGTACTTC.